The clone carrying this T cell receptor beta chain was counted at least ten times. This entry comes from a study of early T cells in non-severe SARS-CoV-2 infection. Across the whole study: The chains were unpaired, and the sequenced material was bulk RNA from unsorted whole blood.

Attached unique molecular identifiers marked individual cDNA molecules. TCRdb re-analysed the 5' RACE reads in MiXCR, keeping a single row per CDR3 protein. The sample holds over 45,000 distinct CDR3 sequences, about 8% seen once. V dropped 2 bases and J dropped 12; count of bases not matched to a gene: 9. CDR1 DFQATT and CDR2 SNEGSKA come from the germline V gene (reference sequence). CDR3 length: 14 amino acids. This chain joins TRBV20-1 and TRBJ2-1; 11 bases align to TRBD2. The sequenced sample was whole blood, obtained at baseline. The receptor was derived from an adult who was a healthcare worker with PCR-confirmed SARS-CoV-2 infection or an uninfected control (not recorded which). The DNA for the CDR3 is TGCAGTGCTAGATCCGGGACTAGCGGCCCACCGCAGTTCTTC. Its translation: CSARSGTSGPPQFF.